The 27 T cell receptor beta chains below were found in one sample sequenced in a study of T cell responses to AZD1222 COVID-19 vaccine. Measured with immunoSEQ multiplex PCR; TCRdb has only the in-frame clones, and not every one. The sample includes over 100,000 clones, more than 80% seen only once; the top ten take around 3.1%. The sample here was peripheral blood, taken on day 0 of AZD1222 vaccination. The origin of the receptors is an adult in good health.

The chain recombines TRBV30 with TRBJ1-4; 7 bases are a match to TRBD1. The CDR3 has 14 amino acids. The germline V gene encodes CDR1 GTSNPN and CDR2 SVGIG (reference sequence). Trimming cost V 4 bases and J 2 bases; bases outside gene matches: 4. The CDR3, as DNA: TGTGCCTGGAAGGGGGCGGCGACTAATGAAAAACTGTTTTTT. It specifies CAWKGAATNEKLFF.

The gene calls are TRBV9 and TRBJ1-5, with D perhaps TRBD1 (6 bases). V was clipped by 0 bases and J by 7 bases, with 11 bases between them. The CDR3 loop spans 14 amino acids. Germline V CDR1 and CDR2: SGDLS, YYNGEE. CDR3 amino acids: CASSVGGAGQPQHF. The CDR3 nucleotides read TGTGCCAGCAGCGTAGGGGGGGCAGGACAGCCCCAGCATTTT.

V usage is TRBV24-1 and J usage is TRBJ2-3; D call uncertain. V was shortened by 6 bases and J by 0 bases, with 3 bases between the two germline ends. CDR3 length equals 12 residues. The germline V gene has CDR1 KGHDR and CDR2 SFDVKD. CDR3 protein: CATSQSTDTQYF. The CDR3 DNA follows: TGTGCCACCAGTCAGAGCACAGATACGCAGTATTTT.

V gene TRBV13 combines with J gene TRBJ1-5, with D hard to call. The CDR3 length is 12 residues. The ends were cut back, 0 bases at V and 6 bases at J, with 3 bases in the middle. Germline V gene data show CDR1 as PRHDT and CDR2 as FYEKMQ (reference sequence). The CDR3 loop reads CASSLGGQPQHF. The CDR3 bases are TGTGCCAGCAGCTTAGGCGGTCAGCCCCAGCATTTT.

V usage is TRBV29-1 and J usage is TRBJ1-2; no clear D. Trimming shortened V by 2 bases and J by 2 bases, and 12 bases separated the two germline ends. The germline V gene has CDR1 SQVTM and CDR2 ANQGSEA. The CDR3 totals 14 residues. CDR3 sequence: CSVEIREQNYGYTF. For the CDR3, the DNA is TGCAGCGTTGAAATACGGGAACAGAACTATGGCTACACCTTC.

The J gene is TRBJ2-7, the V gene TRBV5-4, with D perhaps assigned TRBD1 or TRBD2 (7 bases each). This CDR3 has 15 amino acids. V lost 3 bases and J lost 0, with 13 bases in between. Germline CDR1 SGHNT, CDR2 YYREEE (reference sequence). CDR3 nucleotides: TGTGCCAGCAGCTGGGGGGGGACAGACTCCTACGAGCAGTACTTC. This encodes CASSWGGTDSYEQYF.

The V gene is TRBV10-3, the J gene TRBJ1-6; D perhaps matches TRBD1 (5 bases). Trimming left V 7 bases short and J 5 bases short, with 6 bases between. The CDR3 consists of 12 residues. The germline CDR1 and CDR2 sequences are ENHRY and SYGVKD. The CDR3 loop is CAIMGDNSPLHF. CDR3 in DNA: TGTGCCATCATGGGGGATAATTCACCCCTCCACTTT.

The chain carries TRBV19 and TRBJ2-2; TRBD2 aligns across 9 bases. The CDR3 consists of 16 residues. Germline V gene sequence: CDR1 LNHDA, CDR2 SQIVND (reference sequence). V lost 6 bases, J lost 6 bases, and 11 bases stayed unmatched. Here the CDR3 DNA reads TGTGCCAGTAGCGGGGTCCGGACTAGCGCGGCCGGGGAGCTGTTTTTT. It yields the protein CASSGVRTSAAGELFF.

The chain couples TRBV4-1 to TRBJ2-1, with a tentative D call TRBD1 (5 bases). Looked up from germline, CDR1 is MGHRA and CDR2 is YSYEKL. V was clipped by 3 bases and J by 5 bases, with 11 bases between them. The CDR3 runs to 14 residues. CDR3: CASSQSTDHNEQFF. For the CDR3, the DNA is TGCGCCAGCAGCCAGTCGACAGATCACAATGAGCAGTTCTTC.

The chain couples TRBV27 to TRBJ1-6; a weak D match, TRBD1 (5 bases). V shed 5 bases and J shed 10 bases, with 15 bases lying between them. The CDR3 runs 14 residues. Germline V CDR1 and CDR2: MNHEY, SMNVEV (reference sequence). The CDR3 sequence is CASSPGRLRSPLHF. CDR3 nucleotide sequence: TGTGCCAGCAGTCCGGGGCGACTTAGGTCACCCCTCCACTTT.

The rearrangement links TRBV21-1 to TRBJ2-7; the D segment call TRBD2 is taken from the table without a DNA check. TRBV21-1 is shown as a pseudogene. This CDR3 region has 14 residues. As DNA, the CDR3 is TGTGCCAGCAGTACTGGGGGGTGCTCCTACGAGCAGTACTTC. Amino acids: CASSTGGCSYEQYF.

The chain employs TRBV7-9 and TRBJ2-7; tentatively, D is TRBD1 or TRBD2 (5 bases each). V lost 5 bases and J lost 1, with 15 bases in between. The length of the CDR3 is 15 residues. Germline CDR1 and CDR2: SEHNR and FQNEAQ (reference sequence). The CDR3 DNA reads as TGTGCCAGCAGCCGCCCGGGGACGGGGTCCTACGAGCAGTACTTC. Translated: CASSRPGTGSYEQYF.

The V gene is TRBV5-6, the J gene TRBJ1-2; no clear D. Trimming stripped 1 base from V and 3 bases from J, with 7 bases between. The CDR3 sequence is 13 residues long. CDR1 is SGHDT and CDR2 is YYEEEE in the germline V gene. CDR3 DNA: TGTGCCAGCAGCTTGCAATACTACTATGGCTACACCTTC. As protein: CASSLQYYYGYTF.

The J gene is TRBJ1-1, the V gene TRBV6-2 or TRBV6-3, with D hard to call. Germline V gene sequence: CDR1 MNHEY, CDR2 SVGEGT. The CDR3 consists of 16 residues. V lost 0 bases, J lost 1 base, and 12 bases lay in between. CDR3 in amino acids: CASSYSKRTANTEAFF. CDR3 sequence (DNA): TGTGCCAGCAGTTACTCGAAGAGAACGGCGAACACTGAAGCTTTCTTT.

The chain carries TRBV6-2 or TRBV6-3 and TRBJ2-4; 12 positions match TRBD2. The CDR3 is 18 residues long. Losses at the gene ends were 5 bases for V and 4 bases for J; bases not matched to a gene: 12. The germline V gene encodes CDR1 MNHEY and CDR2 SVGEGT. The chain's CDR3 is CASSTPGLAGRMKNIQYF. CDR3 bases: TGTGCCAGCAGTACCCCCGGACTAGCGGGACGGATGAAAAACATTCAGTACTTC.

The chain is built from TRBV5-5 and TRBJ2-7; TRBD2 agrees at 10 bases. The CDR3 spans 16 residues. Trimming took 4 bases from V and 0 from J; bases not matched to a gene: 7. CDR1 and CDR2 (germline): SGHKS, YYEKEE (reference sequence). DNA for the CDR3: TGTGCCAGCAGCATCCGTAGCGGGGGGCTCTCCTACGAGCAGTACTTC. Its translation: CASSIRSGGLSYEQYF. Filled out from reference TRBV5-5 and TRBJ2-7, the complete variable domain reads DAGVTQSPTHLIKTRGQQVTLRCSPISGHKSVSWYQQVLGQGPQFIFQYYEKEERGRGNFPDRFSARQFPNYSSELNVNALLLGDSALYLCASSIRSGGLSYEQYFGPGTRLTVT.

This chain links TRBV9 with TRBJ1-1; possible D gene TRBD1, 5 bases. Trimming shortened V by 1 base and J by 0 bases, and 13 bases separated the two germline ends. The germline gives CDR1 SGDLS, CDR2 YYNGEE. CDR3 length: 16 residues. CDR3 region: CASSVLGTGMNTEAFF. The CDR3 nucleotides are TGTGCCAGCAGCGTACTCGGGACGGGTATGAACACTGAAGCTTTCTTT.

The rearrangement links TRBV5-1 to TRBJ1-2; no clear D. This CDR3 comprises 15 residues. Germline V lookup: CDR1 SGHRS, CDR2 YFSETQ. Trimming took 0 bases from V and 0 from J, leaving 9 bases between them. This CDR3 is CASSLGERPNYGYTF. CDR3 bases: TGCGCCAGCAGCTTGGGGGAGAGGCCTAACTATGGCTACACCTTC. Filled out from reference TRBV5-1 and TRBJ1-2, the complete variable domain reads KAGVTQTPRYLIKTRGQQVTLSCSPISGHRSVSWYQQTPGQGLQFLFEYFSETQRNKGNFPGRFSGRQFSNSRSEMNVSTLELGDSALYLCASSLGERPNYGYTFGSGTRLTVV.

CDR3 region: CASSAGLASYNEQFF. The CDR3 coding sequence is TGTGCCAGCAGCGCCGGACTGGCCTCCTACAATGAGCAGTTCTTC. This chain joins TRBV11-1 and TRBJ2-1, with D perhaps matching TRBD2 (5 bases). The CDR3 sequence is 15 residues long. Looked up from germline, CDR1 is SGHAT and CDR2 is FQDESV (reference sequence). The V end was cut by 5 bases, the J end by 0 bases, with 11 bases between.

CDR3 amino acids: CASSVAGNTIYF. As DNA, the CDR3 is TGTGCCAGCAGCGTAGCTGGAAACACCATATATTTT. The chain has TRBV9 and TRBJ1-3; no reliable D call. V lost 0 bases, J lost 2 bases, and 0 bases lay in between. Looked up from germline, CDR1 is SGDLS and CDR2 is YYNGEE. This CDR3 contains 12 residues.

This rearrangement joins TRBV9 to TRBJ2-1; TRBD2 agrees at 10 bases. Germline lookup yields CDR1 SGDLS and CDR2 YYNGEE. The V segment lost 0 bases and the J segment 5 bases; nucleotides outside the gene matches: 5. The CDR3 spans 16 residues. CDR3 DNA sequence: TGTGCCAGCAGCGTAGAATCTAGCGGGAGCAACAATGAGCAGTTCTTC. As protein: CASSVESSGSNNEQFF.

V gene TRBV27 combines with J gene TRBJ1-1, with a weak D call TRBD1 (5 bases). The germline V and J ends were trimmed by 3 bases and 4 bases, with 12 bases remaining between them. Per germline, CDR1 MNHEY and CDR2 SMNVEV (reference sequence). CDR3 length: 14 amino acids. The CDR3 sequence is CASSLIGGGTEAFF. The DNA for the CDR3 is TGTGCCAGCAGTTTGATCGGCGGGGGCACTGAAGCTTTCTTT.

The J gene is TRBJ2-7, the V gene TRBV5-1; D gene uncertain. The CDR3 loop spans 12 amino acids. Looked up from germline, CDR1 is SGHRS and CDR2 is YFSETQ. Trimming cost V 3 bases and J 0 bases, with 4 bases left between them. CDR3 in amino acids: CASSSGSYEQYF. The CDR3 bases are TGCGCCAGCAGCTCGGGCTCCTACGAGCAGTACTTC. The full variable domain, in which reference TRBV5-1 and TRBJ2-7 provide the parts outside the CDR3, is KAGVTQTPRYLIKTRGQQVTLSCSPISGHRSVSWYQQTPGQGLQFLFEYFSETQRNKGNFPGRFSGRQFSNSRSEMNVSTLELGDSALYLCASSSGSYEQYFGPGTRLTVT.

The chain carries TRBV5-1 and TRBJ1-2; 11 bases are a match to TRBD1. From germline, CDR1 is SGHRS and CDR2 YFSETQ. The V and J ends lost 1 base and 7 bases, in that order; junction bases with no gene match: 6. CDR3 length: 15 amino acids. The CDR3 spells CASSLIGGTGGGYTF. CDR3 nucleotides: TGCGCCAGCAGCTTGATCGGCGGGACAGGGGGTGGCTACACCTTC.

The V call is TRBV6-5, the J call TRBJ2-7; TRBD1 might be the D (6 bases). The germline gives CDR1 MNHEY, CDR2 SVGAGI. Trimming took 6 bases from V and 2 from J, leaving 14 bases between them. The CDR3 runs 14 residues. In DNA form, the CDR3 reads TGTGCCAGCAGCGGGACACCTCTTACCTACGAGCAGTACTTC. Encoded protein: CASSGTPLTYEQYF.

The chain has TRBV19 and TRBJ2-1; 9 bases agree with TRBD2. This CDR3 is built from 15 residues. CDR1 is LNHDA, CDR2 SQIVND, per germline (reference sequence). The J segment lost 7 bases and the V segment lost 6 bases, leaving 10 bases of the junction unmatched. The chain's CDR3 is CASSNWAGGRNEQFF. Here the CDR3 DNA reads TGTGCCAGTAGCAACTGGGCGGGAGGGAGGAATGAGCAGTTCTTC.

The genes are TRBV14 and TRBJ2-3; D call uncertain. Trimming stripped 0 bases from V and 2 bases from J, with 18 bases between. Germline CDR1 SGHDN, CDR2 FVKESK. The CDR3 covers 18 residues. CDR3 bases: TGTGCCAGCAGCCAAGAAGGCGCCACCTCAATGAACACAGATACGCAGTATTTT. Amino acid sequence: CASSQEGATSMNTDTQYF. Full variable domain (remainder filled in from reference TRBV14 and TRBJ2-3): EAGVTQFPSHSVIEKGQTVTLRCDPISGHDNLYWYRRVMGKEIKFLLHFVKESKQDESGMPNNRFLAERTGGTYSTLKVQPAELEDSGVYFCASSQEGATSMNTDTQYFGPGTRLTVL.